The TCR beta chain under discussion was sequenced for a study of cytomegalovirus exposure and HLA in healthy donors. This clone was detected once. Antigen unknown. General study findings and limits: In a later analysis, donors in an Asian-associated ancestry cluster reportedly had fewer N-insertions in productive TCRs than the cohort mean.

The study ran its PCR with 60 Vbeta and 13 Jbeta primers. The data were produced by immunoSEQ multiplex PCR, yet TCRdb's version contains in-frame clones alone and is incomplete. The data hold around 210,000 clones, with approximately 85% observed a single time. V lost 2 bases, J lost 7 bases, and 8 bases stayed unmatched. Germline V CDR1 and CDR2: SEHNR, FQNEAQ (reference sequence). This CDR3 spans 15 amino acids. Material: PBMCs. This receptor was taken from a girl aged 2 to 10 in good health and CMV-seronegative. The genes are TRBV7-9 and TRBJ2-1, with 7 bases fitting TRBD2. The chain's CDR3 is CASSLSGGVVNEQFF. In DNA form, the CDR3 reads TGTGCCAGCAGCTTATCGGGGGGTGTAGTGAATGAGCAGTTCTTC.